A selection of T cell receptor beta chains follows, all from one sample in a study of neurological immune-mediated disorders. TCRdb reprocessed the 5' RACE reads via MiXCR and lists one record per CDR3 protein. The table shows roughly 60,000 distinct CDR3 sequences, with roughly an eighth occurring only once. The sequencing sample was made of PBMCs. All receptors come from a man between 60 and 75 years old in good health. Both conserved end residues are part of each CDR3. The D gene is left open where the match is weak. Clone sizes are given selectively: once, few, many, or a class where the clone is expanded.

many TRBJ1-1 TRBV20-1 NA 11 CSAPINTEAFF TGCAGTGCTCCGATTAACACTGAAGCTTTCTTT
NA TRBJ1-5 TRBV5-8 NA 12 CASSQKQPPQHF TGTGCCAGCAGCCAAAAACAGCCGCCCCAGCATTTT
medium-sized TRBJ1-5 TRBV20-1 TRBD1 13 CSADQGAQQPQHF TGCAGTGCCGACCAGGGGGCTCAACAGCCCCAGCATTTT
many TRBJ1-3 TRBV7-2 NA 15 CASSPGWGAGNTIYF TGTGCCAGCAGCCCGGGCTGGGGGGCTGGAAACACCATATATTTT
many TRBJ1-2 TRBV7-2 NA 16 CASSPSWGGRNTGYTF TGTGCCAGCAGCCCCTCATGGGGGGGGCGGAATACTGGCTACACCTTC
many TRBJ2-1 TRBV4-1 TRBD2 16 CASSLSGLDSYNEQFF TGCGCCAGCAGCCTATCGGGACTAGACTCCTACAATGAGCAGTTCTTC
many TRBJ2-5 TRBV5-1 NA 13 CASSSLAGETQYF TGCGCCAGCAGCTCCCTGGCGGGAGAGACCCAGTACTTC
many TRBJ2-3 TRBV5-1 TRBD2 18 CASSLVPLEAGGMDTQYF TGCGCCAGCAGCTTGGTCCCTCTCGAAGCGGGGGGCATGGATACGCAGTATTTT
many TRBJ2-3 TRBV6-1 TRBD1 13 CASQDRGRDTQYF TGTGCCAGCCAGGACAGGGGGCGAGATACGCAGTATTTT
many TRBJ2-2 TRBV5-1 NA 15 CASSLSLGRTGELFF TGCGCCAGCAGCTTGTCTCTGGGTAGGACCGGGGAGCTGTTTTTT
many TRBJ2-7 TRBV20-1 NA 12 CSASPKLIEQYF TGCAGTGCTAGCCCCAAACTGATCGAGCAGTACTTC
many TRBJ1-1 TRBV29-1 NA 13 CSAERESRTEAFF TGCAGCGCTGAAAGGGAATCAAGAACTGAAGCTTTCTTT
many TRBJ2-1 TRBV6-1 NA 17 CASSEKRRGSSYNEQFF TGTGCCAGCAGTGAAAAAAGGCGGGGCAGCTCCTACAATGAGCAGTTCTTC
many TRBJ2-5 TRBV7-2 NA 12 CASSPWGETQYF TGTGCCAGCAGCCCCTGGGGGGAGACCCAGTACTTC
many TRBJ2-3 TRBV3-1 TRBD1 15 CASSLTGAGTDTQYF TGTGCCAGCAGCCTTACAGGGGCCGGCACAGATACGCAGTATTTT
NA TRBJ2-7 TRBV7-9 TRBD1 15 CASSLGTGRGYEQYF TGTGCCAGCAGCCTAGGGACAGGGAGGGGGTACGAGCAGTACTTC
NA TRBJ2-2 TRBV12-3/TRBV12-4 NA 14 CASSRPLYAGELFF TGTGCCAGCAGTAGACCACTCTACGCCGGGGAGCTGTTTTTT
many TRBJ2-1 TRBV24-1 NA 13 CATSQGGLDEQFF TGTGCCACCAGTCAGGGGGGATTGGATGAGCAGTTCTTC
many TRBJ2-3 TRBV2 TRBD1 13 CASSSGGADTQYF TGTGCCAGCAGTTCAGGGGGCGCAGATACGCAGTATTTT
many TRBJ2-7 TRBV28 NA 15 CASSPEGWADYEQYF TGTGCCAGCAGCCCAGAGGGTTGGGCGGACTACGAGCAGTACTTC
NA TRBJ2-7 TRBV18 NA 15 CASSPGVREINEQYF TGTGCCAGCTCACCGGGTGTCCGGGAAATAAACGAGCAGTACTTC
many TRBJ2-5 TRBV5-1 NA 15 CASSLTPTASETQYF TGCGCCAGCAGCCTGACCCCGACAGCCTCAGAGACCCAGTACTTC
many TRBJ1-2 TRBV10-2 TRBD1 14 CASIQPGGQYGYTF TGCGCCAGCATCCAGCCAGGGGGGCAGTATGGCTACACCTTC
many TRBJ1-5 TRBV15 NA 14 CATSRVGGNQPQHF TGTGCCACCAGCAGAGTTGGAGGCAATCAGCCCCAGCATTTT
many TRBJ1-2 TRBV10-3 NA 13 CAISEGLGWDYTF TGTGCCATCAGTGAGGGACTTGGTTGGGACTACACCTTC
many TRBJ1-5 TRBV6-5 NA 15 CASSPQGGGNQPQHF TGTGCCAGCAGTCCCCAGGGAGGGGGCAATCAGCCCCAGCATTTT
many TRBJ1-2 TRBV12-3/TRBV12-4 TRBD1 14 CASRDRGQYYGYTF TGTGCCAGCAGAGACAGGGGACAGTACTATGGCTACACCTTC
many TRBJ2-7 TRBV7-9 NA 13 CASSSRTAYEQYF TGTGCCAGCAGCTCCCGGACAGCTTACGAGCAGTACTTC
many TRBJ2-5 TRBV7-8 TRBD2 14 CASLLAGAQETQYF TGTGCCTCCTTACTAGCGGGGGCACAAGAGACCCAGTACTTC
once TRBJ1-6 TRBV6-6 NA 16 CASSYHGEWKASPLHF TGTGCCAGCAGTTACCACGGCGAATGGAAAGCTTCACCCCTCCACTTT
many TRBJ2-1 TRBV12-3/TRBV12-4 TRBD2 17 CASSPPLAGGGRGEQFF TGTGCCAGCAGTCCACCGTTAGCGGGGGGCGGTCGAGGTGAGCAGTTCTTC
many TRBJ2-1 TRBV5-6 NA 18 CASSQKIGGGSSYNEQFF TGTGCCAGCAGTCAGAAAATCGGCGGGGGCTCGTCCTACAATGAGCAGTTCTTC
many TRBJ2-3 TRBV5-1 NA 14 CASSFQFVTDTQYF TGCGCCAGCAGTTTTCAGTTCGTGACAGATACGCAGTATTTT
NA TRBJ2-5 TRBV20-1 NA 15 CSASHPGTSQETQYF TGCAGTGCTAGCCACCCCGGGACTTCACAAGAGACCCAGTACTTC
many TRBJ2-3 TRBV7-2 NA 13 CASSFGPRDTQYF TGTGCCAGCAGCTTTGGACCGAGGGATACGCAGTATTTT
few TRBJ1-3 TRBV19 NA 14 CASSPVPSGNTIYF TGTGCCAGTAGTCCCGTGCCGTCTGGAAACACCATATATTTT
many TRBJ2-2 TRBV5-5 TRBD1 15 CASSLTGVATGELFF TGTGCCAGCAGCTTGACAGGGGTGGCAACCGGGGAGCTGTTTTTT
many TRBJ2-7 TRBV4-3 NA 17 CASSPVGQPREAYEQYF TGCGCCAGCAGCCCCGTAGGACAGCCGAGAGAGGCTTACGAGCAGTACTTC
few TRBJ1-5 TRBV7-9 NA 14 CASSLDGVGQPQHF TGTGCCAGCAGCTTAGACGGGGTGGGTCAGCCCCAGCATTTT
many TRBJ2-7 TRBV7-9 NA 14 CASSSPSGSYEQYF TGTGCCAGCAGCTCCCCGAGCGGGTCCTACGAGCAGTACTTC
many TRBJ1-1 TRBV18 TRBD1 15 CASSLTGTANTEAFF TGTGCCAGCTCACTGACCGGGACAGCAAACACTGAAGCTTTCTTT
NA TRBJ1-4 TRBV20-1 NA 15 CSASPVGSANEKLFF TGCAGTGCTAGCCCCGTGGGGAGTGCTAATGAAAAACTGTTTTTT
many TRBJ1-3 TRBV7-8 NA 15 CASSPSGGRGNTIYF TGTGCCAGCAGCCCAAGCGGGGGACGTGGAAACACCATATATTTT
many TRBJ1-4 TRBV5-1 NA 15 CASSARGYSNEKLFF TGCGCCAGCAGCGCCCGGGGGTACTCGAATGAAAAACTGTTTTTT
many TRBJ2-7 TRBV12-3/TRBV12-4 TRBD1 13 CASSLVRGREQYF TGTGCCAGCAGTTTAGTCAGGGGGCGCGAGCAGTACTTC
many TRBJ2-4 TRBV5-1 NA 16 CASSSGAGLAKNIQYF TGCGCCAGCAGCTCTGGGGCTGGGTTAGCCAAAAACATTCAGTACTTC
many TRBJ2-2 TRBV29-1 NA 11 CSVVRTGELFF TGCAGCGTTGTAAGAACCGGGGAGCTGTTTTTT
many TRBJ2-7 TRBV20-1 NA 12 CSARVRGYEQYF TGCAGTGCTAGAGTTCGGGGCTACGAGCAGTACTTC
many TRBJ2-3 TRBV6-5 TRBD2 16 CASRDGTSGSTDTQYF TGTGCCAGCAGGGATGGGACTAGCGGGAGCACAGATACGCAGTATTTT
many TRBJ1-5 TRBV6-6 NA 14 CASSDRDGNQPQHF TGTGCCAGCAGCGACCGGGACGGTAATCAGCCCCAGCATTTT
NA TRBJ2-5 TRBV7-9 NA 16 CASSFPPGGYQETQYF TGTGCCAGCAGCTTCCCCCCCGGGGGTTACCAAGAGACCCAGTACTTC
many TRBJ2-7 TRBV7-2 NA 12 CASSSNSYEQYF TGTGCCAGCAGCTCCAACTCCTACGAGCAGTACTTC
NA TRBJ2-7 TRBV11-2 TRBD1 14 CASSAGQGRHEQYF TGTGCCAGCAGCGCGGGACAGGGGCGGCACGAGCAGTACTTC
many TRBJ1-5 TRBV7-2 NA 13 CASSSEGAQPQHF TGTGCCAGCAGCTCCGAAGGGGCCCAGCCCCAGCATTTT